This T cell receptor beta chain is drawn from a study of T cell clonality in common variable immunodeficiency. The study's findings and limits: Reportedly, TCR beta sequences from common variable immunodeficiency showed fewer deletions and N-nucleotide insertions.

CDR3 length: 11 residues. Trimming took 3 bases from V and 2 from J, leaving 4 bases between them. The germline V gene has CDR1 GTSNPN and CDR2 SVGIG (reference sequence). This clone turned up a few times. Antigen: not known. The read terminates 3 residues ahead of where the CDR3 ends, so the germline J gene completes it. The table came from immunoSEQ multiplex PCR; TCRdb's copy has only in-frame clones and leaves some out. The specimen has about 33,000 clones, none found just once. CVID meant reduced serum IgG, IgA and/or IgM plus specific antibody deficiency. Caucasian heritage predominated among both patients and controls.

Input material: peripheral blood mononuclear cells. The source is a human donor with common variable immunodeficiency. This chain connects TRBV30 to TRBJ2-5; D unresolved. The CDR3 protein is CAWRQQETQYF. The covered CDR3 bases are TGTGCCTGGAGGCAGCAAGAGACC.